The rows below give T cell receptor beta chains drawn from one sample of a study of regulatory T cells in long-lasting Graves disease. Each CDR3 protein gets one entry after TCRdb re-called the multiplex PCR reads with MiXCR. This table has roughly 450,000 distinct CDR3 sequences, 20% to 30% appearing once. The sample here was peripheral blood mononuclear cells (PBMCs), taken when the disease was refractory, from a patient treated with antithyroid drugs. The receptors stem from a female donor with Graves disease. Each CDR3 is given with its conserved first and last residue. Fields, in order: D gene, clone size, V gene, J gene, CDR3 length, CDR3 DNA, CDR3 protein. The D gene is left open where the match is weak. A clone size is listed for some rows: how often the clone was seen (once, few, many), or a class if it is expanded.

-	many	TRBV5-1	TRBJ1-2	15	TGCGCCAGCAGCAGGGACGGGGGCGCGCTCGATGGCTACACCTTC	CASSRDGGALDGYTF
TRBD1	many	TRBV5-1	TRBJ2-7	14	TGCGCCAGCAGCTTGGGACAGGGGGCAGACGAGCAGTACTTC	CASSLGQGADEQYF
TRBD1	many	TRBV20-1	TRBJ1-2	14	TGCAGTGCCCAGACAGGGGGCGAGAGTTATGGCTACACCTTC	CSAQTGGESYGYTF
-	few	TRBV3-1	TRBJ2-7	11	TGTGCCAGCCAAGTAGCGTACGAGCAGTACTTC	CASQVAYEQYF
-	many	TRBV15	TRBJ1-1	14	TGTGCCACCAAAGAGGGACATATGAACACTGAAGCTTTCTTT	CATKEGHMNTEAFF
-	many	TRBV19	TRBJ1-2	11	TGTGCCAGTAGTATATCGGAGGGCTACACCTTC	CASSISEGYTF
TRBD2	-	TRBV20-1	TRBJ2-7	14	TGCAGTGCCCCCTCACCGACGGGAGGCTGGGAGCAGTACTTC	CSAPSPTGGWEQYF
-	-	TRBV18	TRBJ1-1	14	TGTGTCAGCTCACAAAGAGGGTTTGCCACTGAAGCTTTCTTT	CVSSQRGFATEAFF
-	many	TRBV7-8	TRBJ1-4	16	TGTGCCAGCAGCCCTAAGGCAGGGGCAACTAATGAAAAACTGTTTTTT	CASSPKAGATNEKLFF
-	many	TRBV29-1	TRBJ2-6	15	TGCAGCGTTGAAGATAGGAACGGCGGGGCCAACGTCCTGACTTTC	CSVEDRNGGANVLTF
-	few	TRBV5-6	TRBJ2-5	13	TGTGCCAGCAGCTTTAGTCATAGCGAGACCCAGTACTTC	CASSFSHSETQYF
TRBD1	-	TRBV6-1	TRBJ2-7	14	TGTGCCAGCACTCTCCACACAGGGGGCTACGAGCAGTACTTC	CASTLHTGGYEQYF
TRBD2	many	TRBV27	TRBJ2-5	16	TGTGCCAGCAGTCCACTAGCGGGAGGTCCTCAAGAGACCCAGTACTTC	CASSPLAGGPQETQYF
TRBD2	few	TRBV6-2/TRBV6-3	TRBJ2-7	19	TGTGCCAGCAGTTACAGGGGCGGACTCCGACTAGCGGGAGCCGGCGAGCAGTACTTC	CASSYRGGLRLAGAGEQYF
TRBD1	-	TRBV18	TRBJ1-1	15	TGTGCCAGCTCACCAAGGACAGGGGATATCACTGAAGCTTTCTTT	CASSPRTGDITEAFF
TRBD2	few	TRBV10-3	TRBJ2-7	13	TGTGCCATCAGTGCTAGCGGAACCTACGAGCAGTACTTC	CAISASGTYEQYF
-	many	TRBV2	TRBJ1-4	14	TGTGCCAGCAGCCCGACTATGGGTAATGAAAAACTGTTTTTT	CASSPTMGNEKLFF
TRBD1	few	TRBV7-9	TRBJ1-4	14	TGTGCCAGCAGCCCGGGACAGGGGTCCGAAAAACTGTTTTTT	CASSPGQGSEKLFF
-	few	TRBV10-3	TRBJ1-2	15	TGTGCCATCAGTGAGTCTCAGGGATCGAACTATGGCTACACCTTC	CAISESQGSNYGYTF
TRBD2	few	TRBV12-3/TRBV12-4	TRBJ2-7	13	TGTGCCAGCCGACTAGCGGGAGACTACGAGCAGTACTTC	CASRLAGDYEQYF
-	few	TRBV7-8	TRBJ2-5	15	TGTGCCCGCAGCTTAGCTGAGACAATATGGGAGACCCAGTACTTC	CARSLAETIWETQYF
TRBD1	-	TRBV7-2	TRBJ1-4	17	TGTGCCAGCAGCACACCTCCCTACAGGGGCTGGGGTGAAAAACTGTTTTTT	CASSTPPYRGWGEKLFF
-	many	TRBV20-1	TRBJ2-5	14	TGCAGTGTTACAAGACAGGCCCTCCAAGAGACCCAGTACTTC	CSVTRQALQETQYF
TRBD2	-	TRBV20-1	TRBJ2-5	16	TGCAGTGCTAGAAAGGCTTCGGGAGGCCCCCAAGAGACCCAGTACTTC	CSARKASGGPQETQYF
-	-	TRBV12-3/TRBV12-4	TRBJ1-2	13	TGTGCCAGCAGTCCCGGAGGGTTCTATGGCTACACCTTC	CASSPGGFYGYTF
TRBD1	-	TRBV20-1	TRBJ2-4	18	TGCAGTGCCCAGCCCCCAGGGGGCGCAGGTCTTAGGGGAAACATTCAGTACTTC	CSAQPPGGAGLRGNIQYF
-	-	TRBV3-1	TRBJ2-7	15	TGTGCCAGCAGCCAAGTTCCAGACGGCGCCTACGAGCAGTACTTC	CASSQVPDGAYEQYF
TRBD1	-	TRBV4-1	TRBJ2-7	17	TGCGCCAGCAGCCAAGATCCCGGGACAGGAGGTCGCTACGAGCAGTACTTC	CASSQDPGTGGRYEQYF
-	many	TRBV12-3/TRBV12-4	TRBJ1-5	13	TGTGCCAGCACCCAGAGGGAAAATCAGCCCCAGCATTTT	CASTQRENQPQHF
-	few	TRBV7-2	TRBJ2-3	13	TGTGCCAGCAGCTTAGCGCGCACAGATACGCAGTATTTT	CASSLARTDTQYF
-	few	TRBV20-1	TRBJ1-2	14	TGCAGTGCTAGAGATCATCTAACTAACTATGGCTACACCTTC	CSARDHLTNYGYTF
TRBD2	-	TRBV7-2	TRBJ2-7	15	TGTGCCAGCAGCCTGACGGCCCAGCGGGAGCACGAGCAGTACTTC	CASSLTAQREHEQYF
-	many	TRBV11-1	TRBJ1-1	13	TGTGCCAGCCGGGGGCAGCTGAACACTGAAGCTTTCTTT	CASRGQLNTEAFF
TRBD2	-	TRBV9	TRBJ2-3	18	TGTGCCAGCAGCGCCCCGTCCGATTTTAGCGGGCAGACAGATACGCAGTATTTT	CASSAPSDFSGQTDTQYF
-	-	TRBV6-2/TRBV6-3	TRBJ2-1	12	TGTGCCAGCAGTGAAGTGGGTGGTGAGCAGTTCTTC	CASSEVGGEQFF
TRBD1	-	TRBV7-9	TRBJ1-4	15	TGTGCCAGCAGCCCCAGGGGGACAGGGAATGAAAAACTGTTTTTT	CASSPRGTGNEKLFF
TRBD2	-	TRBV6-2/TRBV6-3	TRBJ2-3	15	TGTGCCAGCAGTTACGCGGGAGGGCGGGAAGATACGCAGTATTTT	CASSYAGGREDTQYF
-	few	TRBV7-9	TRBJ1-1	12	TGTGCCAGCAGCTTACGGGGGTATGAAGCTTTCTTT	CASSLRGYEAFF
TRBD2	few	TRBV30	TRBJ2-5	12	TGTGCCTGCCTTAGCGGGAGGGAGACCCAGTACTTC	CACLSGRETQYF
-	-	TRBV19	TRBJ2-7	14	TGTGCCAGTAGTATAGACTCCGAGACCTACGAGCAGTACTTC	CASSIDSETYEQYF
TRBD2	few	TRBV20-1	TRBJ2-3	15	TGCAGTGCTACCGGGACTAGCGGGAGGTGGGATACGCAGTATTTT	CSATGTSGRWDTQYF